This entry describes one T cell receptor beta chain. Its matching antigen is unknown. The junction does not match germline at one end; this may be a read error. The sample belongs to a study of blood T cells in healthy people across ages. Study-level findings and limits: It was held that the diversity estimates obtained from one million T cells were underestimates.

A second PCR of about 6 to 12 cycles used a sample-barcoded 5' primer and a J-beta primer mix. MiXCR, run by TCRdb on the 5' RACE reads, gives a single entry per CDR3 protein. The table includes about 900,000 distinct CDR3 sequences, 60% to 80% detected once. The CDR3 spans 15 residues. CDR1 and CDR2 from the germline V gene are LGHNA and YSLEER. The chain has TRBV4-3 and TRBJ2-1, with D uncertain. This TCR was sampled from a man aged 25 to 45 in good health. The sequenced sample consisted of blood. The DNA of the CDR3 is TGCGCCAGCAGCCAAGACTCCGGCAGCTACAGTGAGCAGTTCTTC. This codes for CASSQDSGSYSEQFF.